These T cell receptor beta chains were read from a single sample in a study of cytomegalovirus exposure and HLA in healthy donors. Sequencing used immunoSEQ multiplex PCR; TCRdb keeps in-frame clones, though not all of them. This sample has about 100,000 clones, with around 82% found just once. Sequencing used PBMCs. All receptors come from a woman in her forties or fifties in good health and CMV-seropositive. Each CDR3 is given without its conserved first and last residue.

TRBV6-1 | ASSEWTGGASYEQY
TRBV30 | AWSTGTGGFGYT
TRBV30 | AWTHNLEQPQH
TRBV25-1 | ASRTTGDEETEAF
TRBV19 | ASTSDRGLWQPQH
TRBV19 | ASSISDRDGAPYGYT
TRBV11-3 | ASSLVASADTQY
TRBV21-1 | ASSKVLCSAGEY
TRBV7-3 | ASSRGGTGGTGELF
TRBV27 | ASSSERGVYNEQF
TRBV5-1 | ASSFTVNTEAF
TRBV11-2 | ASSLNPVGTKGYT
TRBV19 | ASSIFGDRGMVPLH
TRBV30 | AWTQGMGRGTEAF
TRBV30 | AWSPAGGYNSPLH
TRBV27 | ASSSHAGSTGELF
TRBV5-4 | ASTSPVLGGELF
TRBV2 | ASSARDRGRDEQF
TRBV29-1 | SVAPSGGMETQY
TRBV10-2 | ASSVNQGGTDTQY
TRBV6-6 | ASSYQDSNTGELF
TRBV19 | ASSFGVTGDTQY
TRBV19 | ASSGRNTGELF
TRBV5-1 | ASRASAYNEQF
TRBV6-1 | ASGRTGDYGYT
TRBV4-2 | ASSRDRDDTEAF
TRBV6-5 | ASIETGPNTEAF
TRBV7-9 | SSSLPYSTDNEQF
TRBV5-1 | ASSMDRLVYNSPLH
TRBV30 | AWSPGQGVSREQY
TRBV25-1 | ASSVGTSGTHEQF
TRBV6-4 | ARKQGGKETQY
TRBV5-6 | ASSPGGLGETQY
TRBV5-4 | ASSLLPAANEQF
TRBV9 | ASSPHRGGPHGYT
TRBV13 | ASSLEGAEQY
TRBV6-6 | ASSYSVGSVDTQY
TRBV6-5 | ASSSTPPRF
TRBV18 | ASSPEGAIYGYT
TRBV19 | ASSINRASNTEAF
TRBV6-5 | ASRRGINTEAF
TRBV15 | ATSRDQGPTSGSLLRYEQY
TRBV5-1 | ASRQGWDEQY
TRBV6-1 | ASNEGTGVFYEQY
TRBV7-8 | ASSLAENYGYT
TRBV5-1 | ASSEGQGSRGDEKLF
TRBV7-6 | ASSLSSNYGYT
TRBV27 | ASRVSAGGIYGYT
TRBV7-8 | ASSSTGGRAGQPQH
TRBV7-9 | ASSFTGDTEAF
TRBV6-5 | ASTRQGTYEQY
TRBV18 | ASSPFRDTSYEQY
TRBV7-9 | ASSSNRARTSGGDNEQF
TRBV10-3 | ASSYAPDRPPEAF
TRBV30 | AWSVGTGGYNEQF
TRBV6-5 | ASRTGLNEKLF
TRBV19 | ASSILALASGRYNEQF
TRBV2 | ASAAGGAQDTQY
TRBV7-8 | ASSLWTGADYEQY